Sequencing of this T cell receptor (beta chain) was carried out in a study of post-analysis software for immune sequencing data. Study findings and constraints: The five TRBV segments detected at higher frequency in patients than in controls included TRBV5-6, TRBV5-1 and TRBV20-1.

Comments on this clonotype: The antigen is undetermined.

The CDR3 spans 14 residues. Germline CDR1 DFQATT, CDR2 SNEGSKA (reference sequence). Unique-molecular-identifier-tagged TCR beta cDNA libraries were used. TCRdb re-called the PCR reads through MiXCR, storing one row per CDR3 protein. Here the sample spans about 400,000 distinct CDR3 sequences, roughly 38% being singletons. The sequencing input was blood. The chain links TRBV20-1 to TRBJ2-4; 7 positions agree with TRBD2. The assigned J gene may be wrong: the sequence end matches TRBJ2-7 better. The origin of this receptor is a girl between 5 and 17 years old with multiple sclerosis. For the CDR3, the DNA is TGCAGTGCTAGAGGCGGGGGATTCTCCTACGAGCAGTACTTC. It yields the protein CSARGGGFSYEQYF.